This paragraph reports one TCR beta chain. Its antigen remains unknown. The CDR3 covers 11 residues. V was clipped by 4 bases and J by 14 bases; unmatched bases: 2. This sample was included in a study of T cell responses to AZD1222 COVID-19 vaccine. TCRdb keeps only in-frame clones here, not all; method: immunoSEQ multiplex PCR. The table lists 150,000 or so clones, just over 90% of them singletons. Broader study findings: Unmutated variant regions are reportedly targeted by nearly half of spike-specific TCRs. At baseline, seropositivity was found in only six or seven AZD1222 recipients.

The J gene is TRBJ2-1, the V gene TRBV12-3 or TRBV12-4; 10 nucleotides match TRBD2. The TCR was taken from an adult who received the AZD1222 COVID-19 vaccine. The sequences come from peripheral blood, collected 28 days after the second AZD1222 dose. The CDR3 nucleotides read TGTGCCAGCAGTTCCGGGACTAGCGAGTTCTTC. Its translation: CASSSGTSEFF.